These 21 T cell receptor beta chains share one sample of origin, sequenced in a study of cytotoxic CD8 clonotypes in ibrutinib-treated CLL. The protocol was immunoSEQ multiplex PCR, while the TCRdb copy is restricted to in-frame clones and leaves out a portion. The sample includes about 68,000 clones, under 70% of them seen just once. This material consisted of PBMCs, taken after 12 months of ibrutinib treatment. The receptor source for this set is a human donor with chronic lymphocytic leukemia.

The chain uses TRBV19 and TRBJ2-1; 8 bases agree with TRBD1. Germline CDR1 reads LNHDA; CDR2 reads SQIVND (reference sequence). This CDR3 comprises 14 residues. V was clipped by 8 bases and J by 8 bases; unmatched bases: 11. The CDR3 is CASDPGGEIDEQFF. CDR3 coding DNA: TGTGCCAGTGACCCAGGGGGCGAAATTGATGAGCAGTTCTTC.

This chain uses TRBV14 with TRBJ2-7; tentatively, D is TRBD1 (5 bases). V lost 3 bases and J 6 bases, leaving 9 bases between the germline ends. CDR3 size: 12 residues. In germline, CDR1 is SGHDN, CDR2 FVKESK. The CDR3 DNA follows: TGTGCCAGCAGCCACGCAGGGCGCGAGCAGTACTTC. This translates into CASSHAGREQYF.

This chain uses TRBV7-9 with TRBJ1-5, with D unclear. V lost 1 base to trimming and J lost 4 bases, with 17 bases between them. Germline V CDR1 and CDR2: SEHNR, FQNEAQ (reference sequence). CDR3 length: 17 amino acids. The CDR3 protein is CASSLGAGGDLNQPQHF. The CDR3 DNA sequence: TGTGCCAGCAGCTTAGGCGCTGGCGGGGATTTAAATCAGCCCCAGCATTTT.

This clone has just one count. The chain is built from TRBV19 and TRBJ2-1; 8 bases fit TRBD2. V lost 5 bases, J lost 9 bases, and 9 bases stayed unmatched. This CDR3 contains 14 residues. Germline CDR1 and CDR2: LNHDA and SQIVND (reference sequence). This CDR3 reads CASSPGLGDPEQFF. The CDR3 bases are TGTGCCAGTAGTCCGGGACTAGGGGACCCTGAGCAGTTCTTC.

Written as DNA, the CDR3 is TGTGCCAGCAGTGCAGACCCCCTCAATGAGCAGTTCTTC. Protein product: CASSADPLNEQFF. The chain joins TRBV27 to TRBJ2-1; D gene ambiguous. The CDR3 sequence is 13 residues long. V was clipped by 5 bases and J by 6 bases, with 11 bases between them. The germline V gene has CDR1 MNHEY and CDR2 SMNVEV (reference sequence).

The genes are TRBV18 and TRBJ1-6; D might be TRBD1 (5 bases). The germline V gene has CDR1 KGHSH and CDR2 LQKENI. V was clipped by 2 bases and J by 3 bases, with 11 bases between them. There are 16 residues in the CDR3. CDR3 sequence: CASSPEGTGYNSPLHF. CDR3 nucleotides: TGTGCCAGCTCACCAGAGGGCACAGGCTATAATTCACCCCTCCACTTT.

The chain links TRBV27 to TRBJ2-7; no definite D call. CDR3 length: 13 amino acids. V was trimmed by 2 bases and J by 4 bases, leaving 9 bases between them. Germline CDR1 MNHEY, CDR2 SMNVEV (reference sequence). In DNA, the CDR3 is TGTGCCAGCAGTTTAGTCCGAGATTACGAGCAGTACTTC. Its translation: CASSLVRDYEQYF.

This chain links TRBV2 with TRBJ2-5, with D possibly TRBD2 on 6 matching bases. CDR1 is SNHLY, CDR2 FYNNEI, per germline. V was shortened by 7 bases and J by 5 bases, with 17 bases between the two germline ends. The CDR3 extends over 14 amino acids. In nucleotides, the CDR3 is TGTGCCAGCACCCCTCAGGCGGGGCCGGAGACCCAGTACTTC. This gives the protein CASTPQAGPETQYF.

The V gene is TRBV6-4, the J gene TRBJ1-6; possible D gene TRBD1, 5 bases. CDR1 is MRHNA, CDR2 SNTAGT, per germline. This CDR3 is built from 14 residues. Between the trimmed V and J ends, which lost 2 bases and 5 bases, there was a span of 7 bases. The CDR3, as DNA: TGTGCCAGCAGTGACGGGGGAGATAATTCACCCCTCCACTTT. This codes for CASSDGGDNSPLHF.

This rearrangement joins TRBV27 to TRBJ1-5; D gene uncertain. The CDR3 has 13 residues. The V gene's germline CDR1 is MNHEY and CDR2 SMNVEV (reference sequence). The V end was cut by 3 bases, the J end by 7 bases, with 10 bases between. In DNA form, the CDR3 reads TGTGCCAGCAGTTTGTGGGTGAGGCAGCCCCAGCATTTT. Protein: CASSLWVRQPQHF.

This chain joins TRBV4-2 and TRBJ1-1; D is perhaps TRBD1 (5 bases). Per the germline V gene, CDR1 is LGHNA and CDR2 is YNFKEQ. V was clipped by 2 bases and J by 0 bases, with 16 bases between them. The CDR3 runs 17 residues. CDR3 nucleotides: TGTGCCAGCAGCCAAAGCCGACCGGGACGCCTGAACACTGAAGCTTTCTTT. This gives the protein CASSQSRPGRLNTEAFF.

V and J are TRBV5-4 and TRBJ1-1; D may be TRBD1 (6 bases). V lost 4 bases and J lost 6, with 13 bases in between. The CDR3 is 13 amino acids. Per the germline V gene, CDR1 is SGHNT and CDR2 is YYREEE (reference sequence). The CDR3 DNA reads TGTGCCAGCAGCATGTGGGGGGGGCCTGAAGCTTTCTTT. The encoded protein is CASSMWGGPEAFF.

This clone is medium-sized by share. This chain uses TRBV7-2 with TRBJ1-2, with D possibly being TRBD1 (5 bases). Deletions cut 6 bases from V and 5 bases from J, with 10 bases between. CDR1 SGHTA and CDR2 FQGNSA come from the germline V gene. The CDR3 totals 12 residues. The CDR3 DNA reads TGTGCCAGCAGGGCCGGGACTTATGGCTACACCTTC. Translation gives CASRAGTYGYTF.

V and J are TRBV5-6 and TRBJ1-5; D is ambiguous. V lost 0 bases and J 5 bases, leaving 6 bases between the germline ends. Per germline, CDR1 SGHDT and CDR2 YYEEEE. This CDR3 spans 13 amino acids. The CDR3 region is CASSLAQYQPQHF. The CDR3 DNA follows: TGTGCCAGCAGCTTGGCTCAGTATCAGCCCCAGCATTTT.

With regard to this clone: A junction boundary mismatches the germline segment, possibly from a read error. The rearrangement joins TRBV11-2 to TRBJ1-1, with D tentatively TRBD1 (5 bases). The germline V gene encodes CDR1 SGHAT and CDR2 FQNNGV. This CDR3 is built from 13 residues. CDR3 bases: TGTGCCAGCAGCTTAGTACCCGGGACCGAAGGTTTCTTT. Amino acid sequence: CASSLVPGTEGFF.

The chain uses TRBV7-8 and TRBJ1-1; 7 bases match TRBD1. Germline lookup yields CDR1 SGHVS and CDR2 FQNEAQ. Trimming at V came to 5 bases and at J to 0 bases, leaving 9 bases not matched to a gene. The CDR3 spans 16 residues. The CDR3 region has the DNA TGTGCCAGCAGCCAGAACCGACAGGGAATGAACACTGAAGCTTTCTTT. Its protein is CASSQNRQGMNTEAFF.

The chain joins TRBV18 to TRBJ2-7, with 8 bases lining up with TRBD1. V shed 2 bases, J shed 0 bases, and the junction held 3 bases outside the gene matches. The CDR3 is made up of 15 amino acids. CDR1 and CDR2 from the germline V gene are KGHSH and LQKENI. Written as DNA, the CDR3 is TGTGCCAGCTCACCAGCTCAGGGGGCCTCCTACGAGCAGTACTTC. Protein sequence: CASSPAQGASYEQYF.

This chain links TRBV6-5 with TRBJ2-1; 10 nucleotides match TRBD2. The germline V gene encodes CDR1 MNHEY and CDR2 SVGAGI. The CDR3 runs to 15 residues. The trim removed 7 bases at V and 8 bases at J, leaving 11 bases unmatched. CDR3 in DNA: TGTGCCAGCAACAAACCGGGACTAGCGACCGATGAGCAGTTCTTC. This codes for CASNKPGLATDEQFF.

The chain recombines TRBV28 with TRBJ1-2; perhaps TRBD1 as D (5 bases). This CDR3 spans 16 amino acids. Deletions cut 4 bases from V and 1 base from J, with 16 bases between. Germline assignment: CDR1 MDHEN and CDR2 SYDVKM. The CDR3 DNA is TGTGCCAGCAGTTCGCCCTCTGGGGCAGGTAACTATGGCTACACCTTC. Protein product: CASSSPSGAGNYGYTF.

The chain carries TRBV7-9 and TRBJ2-1; tentatively, D is TRBD1 (6 bases). Deletions cut 5 bases from V and 6 bases from J, with 23 bases between. The CDR3 is 17 amino acids. Per germline, CDR1 SEHNR and CDR2 FQNEAQ (reference sequence). CDR3 nucleotides: TGTGCCAGCAGCCTACAACAGGGCGGGTGGTCCCTCAATGAGCAGTTCTTC. Translating gives CASSLQQGGWSLNEQFF.

V and J are TRBV7-8 and TRBJ2-7; TRBD1 might be the D (6 bases). This CDR3 has 14 residues. V was shortened by 3 bases and J by 0 bases, with 9 bases between the two germline ends. Germline assignment: CDR1 SGHVS and CDR2 FQNEAQ. The CDR3 region has the DNA TGTGCCAGCAGCTTGGACAGAATCTCCTACGAGCAGTACTTC. It yields the protein CASSLDRISYEQYF.